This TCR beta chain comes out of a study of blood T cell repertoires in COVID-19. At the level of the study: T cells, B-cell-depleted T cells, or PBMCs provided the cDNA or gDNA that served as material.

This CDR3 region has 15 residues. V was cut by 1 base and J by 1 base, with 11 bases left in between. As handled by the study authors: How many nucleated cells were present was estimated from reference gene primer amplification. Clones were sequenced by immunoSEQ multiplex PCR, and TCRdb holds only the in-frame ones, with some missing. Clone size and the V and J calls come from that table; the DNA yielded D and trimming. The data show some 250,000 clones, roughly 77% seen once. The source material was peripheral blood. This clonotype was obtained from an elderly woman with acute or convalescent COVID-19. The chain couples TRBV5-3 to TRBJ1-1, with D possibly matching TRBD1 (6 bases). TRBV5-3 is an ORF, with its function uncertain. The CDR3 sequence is CARSLSGQPNTEAFF. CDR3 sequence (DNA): TGTGCCAGAAGCTTGTCCGGACAGCCGAACACTGAAGCTTTCTTT.